This T cell receptor (beta chain) was documented in a study of blood T cell repertoires in COVID-19. Study information: Collection of acute and convalescent COVID-19 samples took place in the United States, Italy and Spain. From T cells, B-cell-depleted T cells, or PBMCs came the material, which was cDNA or gDNA.

Authors' processing steps: Amplification of reference gene primers was used by the study to estimate nucleated cell counts. Measured with immunoSEQ multiplex PCR; TCRdb has only the in-frame clones, and not every one. The V and J calls and clone size are taken from that table; D and trimming were inferred from the DNA. Among about 130,000 clones, around 83% were seen once, and the ten largest hold more than 9.5%. Trimming removed 3 bases at V and 2 bases at J, with 10 bases between. Germline V gene data show CDR1 as DFQATT and CDR2 as SNEGSKA (reference sequence). The CDR3 runs 13 residues. The sample was peripheral blood. The receptor was derived from a man aged 40-49 years with active or convalescent COVID-19. The rearrangement joins TRBV20-1 to TRBJ2-5, with a possible D match to TRBD2 (6 bases). CDR3: CSASMAGQETQYF. The CDR3 DNA follows: TGCAGTGCTAGTATGGCGGGACAAGAGACCCAGTACTTC.